This T cell receptor beta chain was retrieved from a study of blood T cell repertoires in COVID-19. About the study: From the United States, Italy and Spain came samples of acute and convalescent COVID-19. Nucleic acid was either cDNA or gDNA, and it came from T cells, B-cell-depleted T cells, or PBMCs.

Study processing details: Amplification of reference gene primers provided the estimated nucleated cell counts. Data came from immunoSEQ multiplex PCR; TCRdb stores just in-frame clones and leaves some out. The V and J calls and clone size are taken from that table; D and trimming were inferred from the DNA. The top ten clones hold more than 3% of a sample with around 140,000 clones, almost 85% of them seen once. The J segment lost 8 bases and the V segment lost 6 bases, leaving 11 bases of the junction unmatched. The V gene's germline CDR1 is SQVTM and CDR2 ANQGSEA. The CDR3 consists of 14 residues. Cohorts were based on clinical histories the participants reported.

This receptor was taken from a woman between 45 and 65 years old with acute COVID-19. J is TRBJ1-4 and V is TRBV29-1, with 8 bases lining up with TRBD1. Sequencing was done on a sample of PBMCs or T cells enriched from blood (not recorded which). CDR3 protein: CSVTGGTGGEKLFF. The CDR3 nucleotides are TGCAGCGTGACCGGCGGTACAGGGGGGGAAAAACTGTTTTTT. Full variable domain (remainder filled in from reference TRBV29-1 and TRBJ1-4): SAVISQKPSRDICQRGTSLTIQCQVDSQVTMMFWYRQQPGQSLTLIATANQGSEATYESGFVIDKFPISRPNLTFSTLTVSNMSPEDSSIYLCSVTGGTGGEKLFFGSGTQLSVL.